This note documents a single TCR beta chain sequence. Time point here: after trial treatment. The treatment is: LDRT plus nivolumab, ipilimumab, low-dose cyclophosphamide and aspirin (RACIN trial). First-strand cDNA used TRAV- and TRBV-specific primers, covering alpha and beta chains. TCR amplification ran roughly 20 PCR cycles using constant-region and V-primer adapter primers. TCRdb recomputed calls from the reads with MiXCR, one row per CDR3 protein. The sample includes roughly 95,000 distinct CDR3 sequences, 20% of them seen just once. The entry originates in a study of low-dose radiotherapy and immunotherapy resistance in tumors. The CDR3 totals 16 residues. After removal of 7 bases from V and 4 bases from J, the junction contained 17 bases not matched to a gene. Per the germline V gene, CDR1 is GTSNPN and CDR2 is SVGIG (reference sequence).

The chain employs TRBV30 and TRBJ2-3, with 7 positions matching TRBD1. The origin of this receptor is a female donor with ovarian cancer. Sequences were derived from PBMCs, sampled after low-dose radiotherapy plus immunotherapy. The CDR3 sequence: CAYGRERQGLSDTQYF. The DNA for the CDR3 is TGTGCCTACGGTAGGGAGCGACAGGGATTGTCAGATACGCAGTATTTT.